Listed here are 30 T cell receptor beta chains from one sample, sequenced in a study of low-dose radiotherapy and immunotherapy resistance in tumors. Documented time point: before trial treatment. TRAV- and TRBV-specific primers, spanning alpha and beta chains, primed first-strand cDNA. PCR amplification of the TCRs was performed with Phusion for 15 to 25 PCR cycles, and it relied on a constant-region primer together with a V-primer adapter. TCRdb re-called the reads through MiXCR, storing one row per CDR3 protein. This sample has nearly 95,000 distinct CDR3 sequences, with more than 8.5% found just once. The sample consisted of PBMCs, taken before treatment. These receptors were taken from a male donor with prostate cancer.

This clonotype was detected ten times or more. The CDR3 region is CAIGRTSGNTGELFF. CDR3 nucleotide sequence: TGTGCCATCGGGCGGACTAGCGGGAACACCGGGGAGCTGTTTTTT. V gene TRBV10-3 combines with J gene TRBJ2-2; 10 positions agree with TRBD2. CDR3 length equals 15 residues. Germline assignment: CDR1 ENHRY and CDR2 SYGVKD. The trim removed 8 bases at V and 1 base at J, leaving 4 bases unmatched.

This clonotype showed up many times. This chain joins TRBV6-1 and TRBJ2-7, with unresolved D. Germline assignment: CDR1 MNHNS and CDR2 SASEGT. The V end lost 8 bases, the J end lost 2 bases, and 7 bases lay between the germline ends. The CDR3 totals 11 residues. This chain's CDR3 is CASVQTYEQYF. The CDR3 nucleotides are TGTGCCAGCGTCCAGACCTACGAGCAGTACTTC.

This clonotype was seen many times. This chain uses TRBV30 with TRBJ1-5, with TRBD1 identical over 8 bases. This CDR3 comprises 14 residues. Trimming cost V 6 bases and J 2 bases; bases outside gene matches: 6. Germline V gives CDR1 GTSNPN, CDR2 SVGIG (reference sequence). CDR3 amino acids: CACRGQGGNQPQHF. DNA for the CDR3: TGTGCCTGCCGCGGACAGGGTGGCAATCAGCCCCAGCATTTT.

The chain combines TRBV20-1 with TRBJ2-7, with 10 bases lining up with TRBD1. The germline V gene has CDR1 DFQATT and CDR2 SNEGSKA (reference sequence). V trimming: 1 base; J trimming: 4 bases; junction bases outside the gene matches: 4. There are 14 residues in the CDR3. CDR3 residues: CSARARDRGYEQYF. In DNA form, the CDR3 reads TGCAGTGCTAGAGCCCGGGACAGGGGATACGAGCAGTACTTC.

The sample holds many counts of this clonotype. This chain links TRBV7-3 with TRBJ1-3; D ambiguous. CDR1 SGHTA and CDR2 FQGTGA come from the germline V gene. This CDR3 is built from 14 residues. The V and J ends lost 5 bases and 0 bases respectively, with 8 bases between them. The CDR3 is CASSPDLSGNTIYF. CDR3 sequence (DNA): TGTGCCAGCAGCCCCGACCTCTCTGGAAACACCATATATTTT.

This clonotype appeared a few times. The rearrangement links TRBV12-3 or TRBV12-4 to TRBJ2-1; 11 bases map to TRBD2. V lost 5 bases, J lost 7 bases, and 7 bases stayed unmatched. This CDR3 region has 15 residues. CDR3 sequence reads: CASSLGLAGVNEQFF. The CDR3 DNA reads TGTGCCAGCAGTCTCGGACTAGCGGGCGTGAATGAGCAGTTCTTC.

This clonotype was counted ten times or more. This chain links TRBV5-5 with TRBJ2-7, with a weak D call TRBD2 (5 bases). Deletions cut 0 bases from V and 3 bases from J, with 16 bases between. The CDR3 extends over 16 amino acids. Germline V lookup: CDR1 SGHKS, CDR2 YYEKEE (reference sequence). The CDR3 reads CASSLEAEALYYEQYF. CDR3 DNA: TGTGCCAGCAGCTTGGAAGCGGAGGCGCTATACTACGAGCAGTACTTC. The full variable domain, its missing parts supplied by reference TRBV5-5 and TRBJ2-7, is DAGVTQSPTHLIKTRGQQVTLRCSPISGHKSVSWYQQVLGQGPQFIFQYYEKEERGRGNFPDRFSARQFPNYSSELNVNALLLGDSALYLCASSLEAEALYYEQYFGPGTRLTVT.

This clonotype was detected many times. The rearrangement joins TRBV30 to TRBJ1-1, with unresolved D. Trimming pared 3 bases from V and 1 base from J, leaving 6 bases between. Germline-derived CDR1 and CDR2 are GTSNPN and SVGIG (reference sequence). This CDR3 region has 12 residues. CDR3 coding DNA: TGTGCCTGGAGGATGGGGAACACTGAAGCTTTCTTT. Its translation: CAWRMGNTEAFF.

This clonotype has ten or more counts. The V and J genes are TRBV20-1 and TRBJ1-2; the match to TRBD1 covers 7 bases. Trimming at V came to 4 bases and at J to 8 bases, leaving 19 bases not matched to a gene. The CDR3 length is 16 residues. From germline, CDR1 is DFQATT and CDR2 SNEGSKA (reference sequence). The CDR3 sequence: CSATGKGRPRGGGYTF. CDR3 coding DNA: TGCAGTGCTACGGGAAAGGGGCGCCCCAGGGGGGGGGGCTACACCTTC.

This clonotype showed up many times. The chain joins TRBV19 to TRBJ2-1, with 11 bases fitting TRBD2. V trimming: 5 bases; J trimming: 6 bases; junction bases outside the gene matches: 9. Germline V CDR1 and CDR2: LNHDA, SQIVND (reference sequence). The CDR3 extends over 16 amino acids. The CDR3 DNA is TGTGCCAGTAGTCCTAGTAGCGGGAGGGCCTTCAATGAGCAGTTCTTC. Amino acids: CASSPSSGRAFNEQFF.

This clonotype was recorded many times. This rearrangement joins TRBV5-1 to TRBJ1-1; D call uncertain. Trimming shortened V by 4 bases and J by 0 bases, and 7 bases separated the two germline ends. Per the germline V gene, CDR1 is SGHRS and CDR2 is YFSETQ. CDR3 size: 13 residues. In nucleotides, the CDR3 is TGCGCCAGCAGCGAAACGCTGAACACTGAAGCTTTCTTT. It encodes CASSETLNTEAFF.

This clonotype has at least ten counts. The CDR3 region is CSVSTNSYEQYF. Here the CDR3 DNA reads TGCAGCGTCTCCACGAATTCCTACGAGCAGTACTTC. This chain joins TRBV29-1 and TRBJ2-7; D is undetermined. The germline gives CDR1 SQVTM, CDR2 ANQGSEA. This CDR3 has 12 amino acids. Deletions cut 6 bases from V and 1 base from J, with 10 bases between.

For this clonotype: The CDR3 does not close with the conserved phenylalanine or tryptophan, likely indicating a read error. V gene TRBV11-2 combines with J gene TRBJ2-1; D is ambiguous. There are 15 residues in the CDR3. Trimming removed 4 bases from V and 0 bases from J, with 10 bases in between. The germline V gene has CDR1 SGHAT and CDR2 FQNNGV. The CDR3 region has the DNA TGTGCCAGCAGCTGCGCGGATAGCTCCTACAATGAGCAGTTCCTC. This sequence encodes CASSCADSSYNEQFL.

This clonotype was observed at least ten times. The chain links TRBV7-3 to TRBJ2-7; maybe TRBD1 (6 bases). The CDR3 covers 17 residues. The ends were cut back, 5 bases at V and 5 bases at J, with 25 bases in the middle. The germline V gene encodes CDR1 SGHTA and CDR2 FQGTGA. The CDR3 loop is CASSQGVEAGVKNEQYF. CDR3 in DNA: TGTGCCAGCAGCCAAGGGGTGGAAGCAGGGGTGAAAAACGAGCAGTACTTC. The full variable domain, rest sourced from reference TRBV7-3 and TRBJ2-7, is GAGVSQTPSNKVTEKGKYVELRCDPISGHTALYWYRQSLGQGPEFLIYFQGTGAADDSGLPNDRFFAVRPEGSVSTLKIQRTERGDSAVYLCASSQGVEAGVKNEQYFGPGTRLTVT.

This clonotype appeared many times. The chain is built from TRBV7-2 and TRBJ1-5; possible D gene TRBD1, 5 bases. Germline V gene lookup returns CDR1 SGHTA and CDR2 FQGNSA. The CDR3 is 13 amino acids. The V end was cut by 5 bases, the J end by 4 bases, with 9 bases between. The CDR3 protein is CASSPDRNQPQHF. The CDR3 DNA follows: TGTGCCAGCAGCCCAGACAGAAATCAGCCCCAGCATTTT.

This clonotype was observed at least ten times. This chain uses TRBV5-6 with TRBJ2-1; D might be TRBD2 (5 bases). The CDR3 runs 13 residues. V was trimmed by 0 bases and J by 7 bases, leaving 8 bases between them. CDR1 and CDR2 from the germline V gene are SGHDT and YYEEEE. CDR3 sequence reads: CASSLGRKNEQFF. The CDR3 coding sequence is TGTGCCAGCAGCTTGGGGAGGAAGAATGAGCAGTTCTTC.

The V gene is TRBV14, the J gene TRBJ1-5; D gene uncertain. Trimming stripped 3 bases from V and 9 bases from J, with 0 bases between. Germline V lookup: CDR1 SGHDN, CDR2 FVKESK. The CDR3 contains 9 residues. The CDR3, as DNA: TGTGCCAGCAGCCAGCCCCAGCATTTT. Translated: CASSQPQHF.

The table lists this clonotype with many counts. The rearrangement uses TRBV2 and TRBJ2-7; D is perhaps TRBD2 (5 bases). Between the trimmed V and J ends, which lost 8 bases and 0 bases, there was a span of 14 bases. CDR1 and CDR2 (germline): SNHLY, FYNNEI. The CDR3 covers 14 residues. CDR3 sequence: CASRRRDNSYEQYF. The DNA for the CDR3 is TGTGCCAGCCGCCGACGGGATAACTCCTACGAGCAGTACTTC.

In this sample, this clonotype turned up many times. The V and J genes are TRBV5-1 and TRBJ2-7; maybe TRBD2 (6 bases). The ends were cut back, 0 bases at V and 4 bases at J, with 11 bases in the middle. The CDR3 extends over 14 amino acids. Germline V gene data show CDR1 as SGHRS and CDR2 as YFSETQ. CDR3 DNA: TGCGCCAGCAGCTTGGATCCAGGGACTTACGAGCAGTACTTC. Protein product: CASSLDPGTYEQYF.

This clonotype was counted many times. This CDR3 reads CASSLSRGAGDSNQPQHF. CDR3 nucleotides: TGTGCCAGCAGTTTAAGCAGGGGGGCGGGTGATAGCAATCAGCCCCAGCATTTT. The J gene is TRBJ1-5, the V gene TRBV27; 7 nucleotides align to TRBD1. CDR1 is MNHEY and CDR2 is SMNVEV in the germline V gene (reference sequence). The ends lost 2 bases at V and 0 bases at J; junction bases unmatched: 10. This CDR3 region has 18 residues.

This clonotype occurred many times. The V gene is TRBV28, the J gene TRBJ1-2, with 7 positions matching TRBD1. This CDR3 is 13 amino acids long. Germline-derived CDR1 and CDR2 are MDHEN and SYDVKM. V shed 5 bases and J 4 bases; nucleotides not matched to a gene: 4. The CDR3 loop is CASSTGVIYGYTF. CDR3 in DNA: TGTGCCAGCAGTACAGGGGTGATCTATGGCTACACCTTC.

This clonotype was recorded many times. The J gene is TRBJ2-7, the V gene TRBV28; D unclear. CDR3 length equals 13 residues. V lost 11 bases and J 0 bases, leaving 14 bases between the germline ends. Germline loops: CDR1 MDHEN, CDR2 SYDVKM. The CDR3 nucleotides are TGTGCCTCCCATCGGACGACCTCCTACGAGCAGTACTTC. It encodes CASHRTTSYEQYF.

This clonotype was observed many times. The J gene is TRBJ2-7, the V gene TRBV6-2 or TRBV6-3; 9 nucleotides match TRBD2. Unmatched junction bases numbered 7, after V lost 6 bases and J lost 4 bases. Germline V gives CDR1 MNHEY, CDR2 SVGEGT. CDR3 length: 14 amino acids. The CDR3 region is CASRSGGRAYEQYF. The CDR3 DNA is TGTGCCAGCAGGTCTGGCGGGAGGGCGTACGAGCAGTACTTC.

This clonotype appeared many times. V and J are TRBV20-1 and TRBJ1-3; possible D gene TRBD1, 5 bases. V dropped 6 bases and J dropped 4 bases, with 13 bases sitting between them. The CDR3 is 13 residues long. Germline loops: CDR1 DFQATT, CDR2 SNEGSKA (reference sequence). CDR3 sequence reads: CSAADRTGNTIYF. In DNA, the CDR3 is TGCAGTGCCGCGGACCGGACAGGAAACACCATATATTTT.

Ten or more counts support this clonotype. This chain uses TRBV6-1 with TRBJ2-1, with 11 bases that match TRBD2. The junction had 2 bases not matched to a gene; V was cut back by 3 bases and J by 4 bases. CDR1 and CDR2 from the germline V gene are MNHNS and SASEGT. The CDR3 totals 15 residues. The CDR3 DNA reads as TGTGCCAGCAGTGAGGTAGCGGGAGGGTACAATGAGCAGTTCTTC. This sequence encodes CASSEVAGGYNEQFF.

The genes are TRBV21-1 and TRBJ2-2; the DNA was not compared with TRBD1, the D call given in the table. TRBV21-1 represents a pseudogene. This CDR3 spans 17 amino acids. This chain's CDR3 is CASSRRGQVGDTGELFF. For the CDR3, the DNA is TGTGCCAGCAGCAGGCGAGGACAGGTTGGCGACACCGGGGAGCTGTTTTTT.

In its sample, this clonotype was seen many times. The chain is built from TRBV7-9 and TRBJ2-7; 7 nucleotides agree with TRBD2. The germline V gene has CDR1 SEHNR and CDR2 FQNEAQ (reference sequence). V shed 3 bases, J shed 3 bases, and the junction held 5 bases outside the gene matches. The CDR3 consists of 14 residues. The CDR3 reads CASSFAGDNYEQYF. The CDR3 DNA follows: TGTGCCAGCAGCTTTGCGGGAGATAACTACGAGCAGTACTTC.

This clonotype was seen more than once but under ten times. V gene TRBV13 combines with J gene TRBJ2-7; the D gene is possibly TRBD2 (5 bases). Per germline, CDR1 PRHDT and CDR2 FYEKMQ (reference sequence). The CDR3 covers 15 residues. Between the trimmed V and J ends, which lost 1 base and 3 bases, there was a span of 13 bases. The chain's CDR3 is CASSLEGRGSYEQYF. In DNA form, the CDR3 reads TGTGCCAGCAGCTTAGAAGGGAGAGGGAGCTACGAGCAGTACTTC.

CDR3 DNA: TGTGCCAGCACTCTTGGGACAGTAGGACACACTGAAGCTTTCTTT. It codes for CASTLGTVGHTEAFF. This chain joins TRBV2 and TRBJ1-1; 7 bases are a match to TRBD1. There are 15 residues in the CDR3. Unmatched junction bases numbered 11, after V lost 7 bases and J lost 3 bases. Germline V gives CDR1 SNHLY, CDR2 FYNNEI.

This clonotype was counted at least ten times. The gene calls are TRBV24-1 and TRBJ2-3; 12 bases map to TRBD2. CDR3 length equals 18 residues. CDR1 KGHDR and CDR2 SFDVKD come from the germline V gene. Trimming at V came to 4 bases and at J to 1 base, leaving 8 bases not matched to a gene. CDR3 coding DNA: TGTGCCACCAGTGACCCCTATAGGACTAGCGGGGGCACAGATACGCAGTATTTT. This translates into CATSDPYRTSGGTDTQYF.